This entry is about one TCR beta chain. As yet, its antigen is unknown. The PCR was carried out with 60 Vbeta primers and 13 Jbeta primers. Clones were sequenced by immunoSEQ multiplex PCR, and TCRdb holds only the in-frame ones, with some missing. The data hold roughly 200,000 clones, with approximately 85% observed a single time. This record comes from a study of cytomegalovirus exposure and HLA in healthy donors. Study summary: An earlier analysis identified approximately 120 million unique TCR beta sequences in 150 million to 200 million T cells.

The CDR3 totals 16 residues. Germline V CDR1 and CDR2: GTSNPN, SVGIG (reference sequence). J lost 5 bases, V lost 3 bases, and 12 bases had no gene match. Study conclusions and caveats: A few V segments could not be told apart, such as TRBV6-2 and TRBV6-3, and were left out. Most likely, a cluster of highly shared sequence variants arose as a sequencing artifact. A link between a missense DCLRE1C variant and TCR beta V- and J-gene trimming emerged from a later analysis.

The sequenced sample consisted of PBMCs. The rearrangement links TRBV30 to TRBJ1-1; TRBD1 agrees at 10 bases. The clonotype originates from a woman in her thirties or forties in good health and CMV-seronegative. The CDR3 nucleotides read TGTGCCTGGAGGCGGGTGGGACAGGGGAAACGAACTGAAGCTTTCTTT. Amino acids: CAWRRVGQGKRTEAFF.